This record concerns one TCR beta chain sequence. This clonotype was counted only a few times. Its antigen has not been determined. Per-nucleotide qualities are absent, and no much larger clonotype sits a single base away. Instrument on record: Illumina NovaSeq 6000. Using 5'RACE with constant-segment primers, TCRalpha and TCRbeta cDNA libraries were constructed, with sample barcodes and unique molecular identifiers added in the process. Trizol reagent was used to extract RNA from every sample. Amplification of the libraries took two PCR steps, and the second step added a second sample barcode plus Illumina TruSeq adapters. The libraries were sequenced on an Illumina NovaSeq using 2 x 150 bp paired-end reads. The published analysis was carried out like this. Reads were demultiplexed and collapsed into UMI-guided consensus sequences with migec v1.2.7. Using mixcr v2.1.11, the UMI consensuses were aligned to TRA and TRB V and J templates and assembled into clonotypes. A clonotype was counted as expanded or contracted only if both edgeR and NoisET called the change significant, with noise models trained on biological replicates. edgeR calls used a false discovery rate-adjusted p below 0.01 and a log2 fold-change threshold of 1. PCA with hierarchical clustering of max-normalized trajectories of the 1000 most abundant clonotypes was used as exploratory dynamics analysis. Separately sequenced CD4+ and CD8+ repertoires were used to assign the CD4 or CD8 phenotype of responding clones. The public reads were reprocessed in TCRdb via fastp at Q25 and MiXCR, keeping in-frame beta chains. All rows with the same CDR3 protein become a single entry with the most common DNA and genes. The V and J calls reflect TCRdb's pipeline rather than the authors' work. The sample records about 350,000 distinct CDR3 sequences, around 28% of which are singletons. Less than 15% of the sample goes to the ten largest clones.

The data were taken from a study of T-cell memory formation after mild COVID-19 listed by TCRdb under 2021. In the study overall: Most TCR sequence clusters were specific to one of the two donors. T-cell clones expanding and contracting after mild COVID-19 in a couple of donors were tracked by longitudinal TCRalpha and TCRbeta repertoire sequencing. The cohort was made up of two young adult volunteers, one female and one male, who were previously healthy.

Points the paper makes about the study in general: Clones contracting from day 15 to 85 had balanced CD4/CD8 phenotypes, while a second wave expanding from day 15 to 37 was biased towards CD4+. Only a couple of mild cases were covered by the study, and larger cohorts that include severe cases with pre-infection samples were considered necessary. Some responding clones were found in pre-infection memory, which suggests that pre-existing cross-reactive memory T cells took part in the SARS-CoV-2 response. Contracting CD4+ clones were found mainly in CM and EM memory subsets, while CD8+ clones were enriched in EMRA. SARS-CoV-2 specificity of the second-wave clones peaking on day 37 was not confirmed.

Trimming takes 3 bases from V and 6 bases from J, and the germline ends sit 16 bases apart. The germline V gene sets CDR1 to LGHNA and CDR2 to YSLEER. The CDR3 starts with the cysteine, ends with the phenylalanine, and has 15 residues. Kept here is only the CDR3 DNA, which spans 45 bases and is read in frame from base 1. Ficoll-Paque density gradient centrifugation was used to isolate PBMCs. The sample comprised PBMCs or a T cell subset sorted from them (not recorded which). The V gene is TRBV4-3 and the J gene is TRBJ2-3; perhaps TRBD2 is the D gene, with 5 bases matching. The receptor was derived from an adult woman who had mild COVID-19 (a few samples of this study predate the infection). The sample titles of this study are shuffled in the database, so cell type and time point are left out; the donor was told from shared clones. Here the CDR3 is given as CASSQGQLESDTQYF. Here is the DNA: TGCGCCAGCAGCCAGGGTCAACTAGAGTCGGATACGCAGTATTTT.